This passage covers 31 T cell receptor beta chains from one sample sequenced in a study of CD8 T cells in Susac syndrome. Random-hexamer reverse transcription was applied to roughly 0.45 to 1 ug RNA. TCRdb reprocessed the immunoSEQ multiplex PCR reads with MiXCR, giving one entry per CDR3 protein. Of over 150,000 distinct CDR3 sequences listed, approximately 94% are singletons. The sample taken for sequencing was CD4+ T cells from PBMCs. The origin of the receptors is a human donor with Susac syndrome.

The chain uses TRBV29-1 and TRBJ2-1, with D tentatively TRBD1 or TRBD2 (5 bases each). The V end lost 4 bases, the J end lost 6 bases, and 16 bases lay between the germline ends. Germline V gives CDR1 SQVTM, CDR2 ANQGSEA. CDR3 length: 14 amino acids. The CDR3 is CSVVGGQGFNEQFF. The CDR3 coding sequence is TGCAGCGTTGTGGGCGGGCAGGGCTTCAATGAGCAGTTCTTC.

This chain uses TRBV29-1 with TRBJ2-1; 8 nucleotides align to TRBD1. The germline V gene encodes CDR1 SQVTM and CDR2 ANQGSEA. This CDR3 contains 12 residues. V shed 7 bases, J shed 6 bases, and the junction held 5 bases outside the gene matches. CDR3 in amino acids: CSGLQGVNEQFF. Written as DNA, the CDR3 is TGCAGCGGACTACAGGGGGTCAATGAGCAGTTCTTC.

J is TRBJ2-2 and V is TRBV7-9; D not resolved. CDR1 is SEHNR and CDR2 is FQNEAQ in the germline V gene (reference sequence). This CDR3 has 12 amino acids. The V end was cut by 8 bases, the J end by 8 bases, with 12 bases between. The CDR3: CASLRSGGELFF. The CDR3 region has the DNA TGTGCCAGCCTACGTTCTGGAGGGGAGCTGTTTTTT.

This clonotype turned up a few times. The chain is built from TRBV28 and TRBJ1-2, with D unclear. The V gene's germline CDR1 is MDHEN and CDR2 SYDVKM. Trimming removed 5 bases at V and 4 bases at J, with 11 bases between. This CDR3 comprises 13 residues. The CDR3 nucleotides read TGTGCCAGCAGTCCCCCGGGCTCCTATGGCTACACCTTC. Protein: CASSPPGSYGYTF.

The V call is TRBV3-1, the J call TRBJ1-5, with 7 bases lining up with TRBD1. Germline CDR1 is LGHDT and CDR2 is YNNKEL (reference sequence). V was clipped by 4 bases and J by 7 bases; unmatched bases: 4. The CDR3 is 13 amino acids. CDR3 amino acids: CASSLLQGQPQHF. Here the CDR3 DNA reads TGTGCCAGCAGCCTCCTACAGGGGCAGCCCCAGCATTTT.

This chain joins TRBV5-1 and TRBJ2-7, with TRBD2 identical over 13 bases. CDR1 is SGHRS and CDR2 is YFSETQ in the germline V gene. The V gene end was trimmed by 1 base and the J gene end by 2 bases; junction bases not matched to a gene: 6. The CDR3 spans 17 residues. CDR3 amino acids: CASSLPPGTSGTYEQYF. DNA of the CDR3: TGCGCCAGCAGCTTGCCCCCCGGGACTAGCGGGACCTACGAGCAGTACTTC.

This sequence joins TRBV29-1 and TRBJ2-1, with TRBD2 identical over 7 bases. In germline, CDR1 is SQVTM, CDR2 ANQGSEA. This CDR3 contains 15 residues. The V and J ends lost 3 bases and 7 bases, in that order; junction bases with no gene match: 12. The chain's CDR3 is CSVEGLAGVGNEQFF. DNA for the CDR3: TGCAGCGTTGAGGGATTGGCGGGAGTGGGGAATGAGCAGTTCTTC.

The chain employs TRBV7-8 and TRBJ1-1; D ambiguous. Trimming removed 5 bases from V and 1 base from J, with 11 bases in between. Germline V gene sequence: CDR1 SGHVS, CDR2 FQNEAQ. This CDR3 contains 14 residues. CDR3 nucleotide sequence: TGTGCCAGCAGCCCAGGCTGGCAGAACACTGAAGCTTTCTTT. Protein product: CASSPGWQNTEAFF.

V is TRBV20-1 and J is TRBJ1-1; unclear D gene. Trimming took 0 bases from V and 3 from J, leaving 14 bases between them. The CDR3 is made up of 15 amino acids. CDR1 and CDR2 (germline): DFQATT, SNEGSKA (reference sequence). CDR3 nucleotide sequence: TGCAGTGCTAGAGATTCGTTTTCGGGGTACACTGAAGCTTTCTTT. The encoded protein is CSARDSFSGYTEAFF.

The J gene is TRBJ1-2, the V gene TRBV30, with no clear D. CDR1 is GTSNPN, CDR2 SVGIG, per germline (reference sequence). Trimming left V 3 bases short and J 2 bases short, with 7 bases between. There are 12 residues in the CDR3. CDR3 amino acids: CAWSPPNYGYTF. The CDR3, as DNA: TGTGCCTGGAGCCCACCCAACTATGGCTACACCTTC.

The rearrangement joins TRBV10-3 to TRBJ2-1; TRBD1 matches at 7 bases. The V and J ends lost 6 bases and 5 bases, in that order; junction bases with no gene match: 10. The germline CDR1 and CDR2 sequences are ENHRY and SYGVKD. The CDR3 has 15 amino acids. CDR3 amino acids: CAIRGRDSPHNEQFF. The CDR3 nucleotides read TGTGCCATCAGGGGCCGGGACAGTCCTCACAATGAGCAGTTCTTC.

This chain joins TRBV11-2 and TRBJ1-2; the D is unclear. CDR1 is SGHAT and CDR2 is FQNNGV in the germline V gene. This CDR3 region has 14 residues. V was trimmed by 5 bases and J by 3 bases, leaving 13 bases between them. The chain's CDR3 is CASSTDGFYYGYTF. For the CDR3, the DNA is TGTGCCAGCAGCACGGACGGCTTCTACTATGGCTACACCTTC.

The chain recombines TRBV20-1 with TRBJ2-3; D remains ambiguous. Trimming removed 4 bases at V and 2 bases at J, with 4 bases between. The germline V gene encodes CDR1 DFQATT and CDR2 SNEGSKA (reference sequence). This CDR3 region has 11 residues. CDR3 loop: CSATHTDTQYF. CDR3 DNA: TGCAGTGCTACACACACAGATACGCAGTATTTT.

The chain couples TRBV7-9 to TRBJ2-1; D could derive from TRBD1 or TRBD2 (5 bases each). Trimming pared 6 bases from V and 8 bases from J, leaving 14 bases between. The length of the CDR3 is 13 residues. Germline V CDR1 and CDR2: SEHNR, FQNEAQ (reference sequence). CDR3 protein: CASRRGPRDEQFF. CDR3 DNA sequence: TGTGCCAGCAGGAGGGGACCGAGGGATGAGCAGTTCTTC.

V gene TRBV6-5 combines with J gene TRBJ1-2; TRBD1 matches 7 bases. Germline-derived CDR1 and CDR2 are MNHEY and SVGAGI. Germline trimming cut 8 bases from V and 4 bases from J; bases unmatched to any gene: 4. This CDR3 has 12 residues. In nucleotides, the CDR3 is TGTGCCAGCTACGACAGGGCCTATGGCTACACCTTC. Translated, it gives CASYDRAYGYTF.

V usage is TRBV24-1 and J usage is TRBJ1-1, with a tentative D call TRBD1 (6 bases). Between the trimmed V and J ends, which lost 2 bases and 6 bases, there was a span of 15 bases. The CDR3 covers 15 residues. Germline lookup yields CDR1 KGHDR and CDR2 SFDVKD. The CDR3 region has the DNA TGTGCCACCAGTGATTCGATACAGGGATGGGCTGAAGCTTTCTTT. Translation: CATSDSIQGWAEAFF.

The CDR3 DNA reads as TGTGCCAGCAGTTTTCAGGGTTTCGAGCAGTTCTTC. Residues: CASSFQGFEQFF. The rearrangement links TRBV28 to TRBJ2-1; perhaps TRBD1 as D (5 bases). Looked up from germline, CDR1 is MDHEN and CDR2 is SYDVKM. CDR3 length: 12 residues. Between the trimmed V and J ends, which lost 3 bases and 10 bases, there was a span of 10 bases.

The CDR3 loop reads CATSRESGAYNEQFF. In DNA form, the CDR3 reads TGTGCCACCAGCAGGGAATCAGGGGCCTACAATGAGCAGTTCTTC. The chain has TRBV15 and TRBJ2-1; tentative D call: TRBD1 (6 bases). Germline CDR1 LNHNV, CDR2 YYDKDF (reference sequence). The CDR3 totals 15 residues. Deletions cut 3 bases from V and 2 bases from J, with 11 bases between.

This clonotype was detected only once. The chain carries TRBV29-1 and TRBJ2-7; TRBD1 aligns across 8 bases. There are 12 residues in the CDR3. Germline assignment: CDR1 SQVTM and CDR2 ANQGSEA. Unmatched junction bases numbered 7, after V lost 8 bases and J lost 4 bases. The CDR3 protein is CSTRTGLYEQYF. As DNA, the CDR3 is TGCAGCACGCGGACAGGGTTATACGAGCAGTACTTC.

CDR3 DNA sequence: TGCAGTGCCCAATTGACAGGGATGTATACGCAGTATTTT. Translating gives CSAQLTGMYTQYF. The chain recombines TRBV20-1 with TRBJ2-3, with 7 bases lining up with TRBD1. This CDR3 contains 13 residues. V shed 6 bases, J shed 7 bases, and the junction held 10 bases outside the gene matches. Germline CDR1 DFQATT, CDR2 SNEGSKA (reference sequence).

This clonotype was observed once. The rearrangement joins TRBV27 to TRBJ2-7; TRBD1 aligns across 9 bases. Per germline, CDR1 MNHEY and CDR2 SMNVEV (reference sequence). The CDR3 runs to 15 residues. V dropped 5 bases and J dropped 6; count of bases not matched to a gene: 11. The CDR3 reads CASSGLGTGLFEQYF. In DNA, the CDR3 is TGTGCCAGCAGTGGACTCGGGACAGGGCTTTTCGAGCAGTACTTC.

CDR3 DNA: TGTGCCAGCAGCCACAGCGGTCTCAATCAGCCCCAGCATTTT. Protein sequence: CASSHSGLNQPQHF. The chain is built from TRBV3-1 and TRBJ1-5; D gene unclear. With 3 bases removed from V and 3 bases from J, the gap between germline ends came to 9 bases. Germline V gene sequence: CDR1 LGHDT, CDR2 YNNKEL (reference sequence). This CDR3 is built from 14 residues. Full variable domain (remainder filled in from reference TRBV3-1 and TRBJ1-5): DTAVSQTPKYLVTQMGNDKSIKCEQNLGHDTMYWYKQDSKKFLKIMFSYNNKELIINETVPNRFSPKSPDKAHLNLHINSLELGDSAVYFCASSHSGLNQPQHFGDGTRLSIL.

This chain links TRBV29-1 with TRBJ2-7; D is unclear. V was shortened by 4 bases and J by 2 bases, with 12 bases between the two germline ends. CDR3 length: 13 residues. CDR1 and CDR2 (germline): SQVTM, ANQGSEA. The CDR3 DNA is TGCAGCGTTGCTGGGTTGAGCCCCTACGAGCAGTACTTC. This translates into CSVAGLSPYEQYF.

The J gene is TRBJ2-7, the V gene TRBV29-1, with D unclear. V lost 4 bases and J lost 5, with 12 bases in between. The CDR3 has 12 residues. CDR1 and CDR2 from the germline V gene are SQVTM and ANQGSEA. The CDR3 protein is CSVGLQHDEQYF. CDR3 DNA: TGCAGCGTTGGACTTCAACATGACGAGCAGTACTTC.

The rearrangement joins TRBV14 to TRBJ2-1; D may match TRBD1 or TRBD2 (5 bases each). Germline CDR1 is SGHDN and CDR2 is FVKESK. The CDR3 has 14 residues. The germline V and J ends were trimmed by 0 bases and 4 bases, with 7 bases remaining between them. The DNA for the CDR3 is TGTGCCAGCAGCCAAGAGAGGGGATACAATGAGCAGTTCTTC. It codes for CASSQERGYNEQFF.

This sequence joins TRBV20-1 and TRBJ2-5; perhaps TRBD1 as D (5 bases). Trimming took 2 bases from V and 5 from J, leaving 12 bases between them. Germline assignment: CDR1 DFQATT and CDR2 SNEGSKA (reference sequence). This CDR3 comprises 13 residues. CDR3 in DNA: TGCAGTGCTAGAAGGGGCCCGACGGAGACCCAGTACTTC. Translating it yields CSARRGPTETQYF.

The CDR3 DNA is TGCAGCGTTGGAGGGGGACAGGGGGCATACGAGCAGTACTTC. Translation: CSVGGGQGAYEQYF. The chain is built from TRBV29-1 and TRBJ2-7, with 12 bases lining up with TRBD1. The junction had 5 bases not matched to a gene; V was cut back by 4 bases and J by 4 bases. Germline values: CDR1 SQVTM, CDR2 ANQGSEA. The CDR3 length is 14 residues.

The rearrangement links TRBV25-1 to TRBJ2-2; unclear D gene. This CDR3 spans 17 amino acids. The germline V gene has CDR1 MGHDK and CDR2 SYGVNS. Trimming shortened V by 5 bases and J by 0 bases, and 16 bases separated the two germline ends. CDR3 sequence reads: CASSPHPDTPNTGELFF. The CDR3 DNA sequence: TGTGCCAGCAGTCCCCATCCTGACACGCCGAACACCGGGGAGCTGTTTTTT.

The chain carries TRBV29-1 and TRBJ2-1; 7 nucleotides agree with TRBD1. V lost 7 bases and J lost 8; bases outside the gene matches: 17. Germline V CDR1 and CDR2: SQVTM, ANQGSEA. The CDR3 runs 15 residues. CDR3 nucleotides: TGCAGCGCCCCCCCTACAGGGGTCGGGGCGGATGAGCAGTTCTTC. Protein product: CSAPPTGVGADEQFF.

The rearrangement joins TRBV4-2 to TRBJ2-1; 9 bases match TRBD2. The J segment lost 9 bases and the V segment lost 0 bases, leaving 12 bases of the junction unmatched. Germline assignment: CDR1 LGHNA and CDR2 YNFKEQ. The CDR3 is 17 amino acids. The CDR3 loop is CASSQDSRLAERGEQFF. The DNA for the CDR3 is TGTGCCAGCAGCCAAGATTCGCGACTAGCGGAGAGAGGTGAGCAGTTCTTC.

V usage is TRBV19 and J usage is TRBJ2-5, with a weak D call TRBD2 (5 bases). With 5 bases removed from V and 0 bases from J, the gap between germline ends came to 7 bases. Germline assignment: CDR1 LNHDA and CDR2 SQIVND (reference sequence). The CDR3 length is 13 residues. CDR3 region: CASSPGNQETQYF. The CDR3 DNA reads TGTGCCAGTAGTCCGGGAAACCAAGAGACCCAGTACTTC.